This T cell receptor beta chain is drawn from a study of graft-versus-host responses after intestinal transplantation (dated by TCRdb to the early 2020s). Regarding the study in general: Multivisceral, liver-intestinal, or isolated intestinal transplants were received by the recipients. Bulk TCR-beta CDR3 sequencing was used to track graft-versus-host and host-versus-graft alloreactive T cell clones in the graft, circulation and bone marrow after intestinal transplantation. Of the 20 to 25 intestinal transplant recipients enrolled in the cohort, one of whom was a retransplant, 3 patients without pretransplant specimens were excluded. A peak of at least 4% donor T cells among recipient peripheral blood mononuclear cells was the definition used for donor T cell macrochimerism. Alloreactive clones were identified by sequencing pre-transplant mixed lymphocyte reaction products and comparing these products with unstimulated pre-transplant donor and recipient T cells. Samples from a few later patients were sequenced in-house on an Illumina MiSeq with MiXCR processing rather than by the commercial service. Anti-thymocyte globulin induction was given to all recipients, followed by maintenance tacrolimus and steroids for about 3 years.

Explained via the paper, the time point label denotes: cells obtained before transplantation from donor or recipient. In the mixed lymphocyte reactions, roughly 200,000 CFSE-labeled pre-transplant responders were plated with roughly 200,000 irradiated violet-dye-labeled stimulators and cultured for 5 to 6 days. Proliferating CD3+CD4+CFSE-low and CD3+CD8+CFSE-low responder cells were FACS-sorted on a BD Influx sorter after the mixed lymphocyte reaction. The paper's findings and limits, for the study overall: Early after transplant, peak levels of circulating GvH clones were associated with declines in HvG clones. The conclusions were limited by the relatively low number and heterogeneity of the intestinal transplant patients. In the allografts of patients with donor T cell macrochimerism, GvH to HvG T cell clonal ratios were high. GvH clones were detected in recipient bone marrow, and some of these GvH clones were observed earlier in ileal mucosa or blood, consistent with an intestinal mucosal origin.

This clone was counted between two and nine times. Within one base of it there is no much larger clone, and no base qualities were kept. The method behind the library was the immunoSEQ multiplex PCR assay. For most patients, genomic DNA was isolated with the Qiagen DNeasy Blood and Tissue Kit and sent frozen to Adaptive Biotechnologies for TCR sequencing. Adaptive Biotechnologies carried out high-throughput TCR-beta CDR3 sequencing of genomic DNA for most patients. Processing in the source paper ran as follows. Adaptive's ImmunoSEQ software was the source of the TCR sequencing data for roughly 19 patients, while a few other patients were processed with MiXCR and VDJtools. To correct CD4 versus CD8 sorting errors, sequences present in both subsets at a frequency ratio below 5:1 were removed. CDR3 nucleotide sequences shared by donor and recipient were removed because the origin of these sequences could not be assigned. To count as alloreactive, a clone needed at least 2-fold expansion over unstimulated cells and a minimum CFSE-low frequency of 0.002% (template counts) or 0.001% (read counts). Clones were considered mappable if detected in sequenced pre-transplant spleen, lymph node, or MLR CFSE-low populations of the donor or recipient. Cumulative frequency of alloreactive clones was calculated as a percentage of all sequences weighted by copy number. Drawn from immuneACCESS, this table holds only the in-frame rearrangements with V and J called that TCRdb kept. Clones are partly lost; checked studies trace under half to an unresolved V gene and leave the rest unexplained. V, J and clone size are taken as reported in that table, and D and trimming were inferred from the DNA itself. This sample comprises roughly 8,100 clones, approximately 30% of them detected only once. Around 5.7% of the sample comes from the top ten.

The CDR3 contains 12 residues, cysteine and phenylalanine counted. Solely the CDR3 DNA is kept, with 36 bases framed from the first base. The junction carries 12 bases between V and J, which are trimmed by 6 bases and 7 bases respectively. Based on the germline V gene, the CDR1 and CDR2 sequences are MDHEN and SYDVKM. The sequence came from a human patient who received an intestinal transplant. Sequencing used alloreactive CD4+ T cells from a mixed lymphocyte reaction culture, obtained before intestinal transplant. Taken with the paper, the label for cell subset or site translates to: CFSE-low proliferating T cells sorted from roughly six-day pre-transplant mixed lymphocyte reaction (GvH or HvG direction). Recombination connected TRBV28 to TRBJ1-1; the D gene cannot be named for sure. CDR3 region: CASSLGRYEAFF. Here is the DNA: TGTGCCAGCAGCCTGGGCAGGTATGAAGCTTTCTTT. The reference TRBV28 and TRBJ1-1 proteins fill in what lies around the CDR3, so the full variable domain reads DVKVTQSSRYLVKRTGEKVFLECVQDMDHENMFWYRQDPGLGLRLIYFSYDVKMKEKGDIPEGYSVSREKKERFSLILESASTNQTSMYLCASSLGRYEAFFGQGTRLTVV.